The 7 T cell receptor beta chains below all came from one sample that was sequenced in a study of T-cell memory formation after mild COVID-19. TCRdb called the 5' RACE reads again in MiXCR, with one record for every CDR3 protein. Of 150,000 to 200,000 distinct CDR3 sequences listed, roughly 28% were seen once; the top ten hold around 11%. The sequenced sample consisted of PBMCs or a T cell subset sorted from them (not recorded which). The source of these receptors is an adult woman who had mild COVID-19 (a few samples of this study predate the infection). Cell type and time point are not known.

This clonotype has only a few counts. The V call is TRBV29-1, the J call TRBJ2-1; D ambiguous. The V gene lost 3 bases and the J gene lost 7 bases, with 7 bases spanning the gap. CDR3 length equals 11 residues. CDR1 is SQVTM and CDR2 is ANQGSEA in the germline V gene. The DNA for the CDR3 is TGCAGCGTTGAGGTACAGAATGAGCAGTTCTTC. Translating gives CSVEVQNEQFF.

For this clonotype: The junction departs from the called germline gene at one end, perhaps through a read error. The rearrangement joins TRBV25-1 to TRBJ1-2; TRBD1 might be the D (6 bases). CDR1 and CDR2 from the germline V gene are MGHDK and SYGVNS. The CDR3 runs 13 residues. CDR3 region: CATSEGGNYGYTF. DNA for the CDR3: TGTGCCACCAGTGAAGGGGGTAACTATGGCTACACCTTC.

V is TRBV5-4 and J is TRBJ1-2; D perhaps matches TRBD1 (5 bases). This CDR3 region has 12 residues. Trimming took off 6 bases at V and 8 bases at J, with 14 bases between the two ends. CDR1 and CDR2 (germline): SGHNT, YYREEE (reference sequence). CDR3 nucleotide sequence: TGTGCCAGCACCACCAGGGATCGAGGCTACACCTTC. This translates into CASTTRDRGYTF.

This chain links TRBV5-1 with TRBJ1-2; D possibly corresponds to TRBD1 (5 bases). Germline assignment: CDR1 SGHRS and CDR2 YFSETQ. The CDR3 length is 13 residues. Between the trimmed V and J ends, which lost 4 bases and 4 bases, there was a span of 11 bases. This CDR3 reads CASSPRTTYGYTF. The CDR3 coding sequence is TGCGCCAGCAGCCCACGGACAACCTATGGCTACACCTTC.

V gene TRBV7-9 combines with J gene TRBJ1-1; D is undetermined. The CDR3 length is 11 residues. The V end was cut by 0 bases, the J end by 8 bases, with 4 bases between. Per the germline V gene, CDR1 is SEHNR and CDR2 is FQNEAQ (reference sequence). In nucleotides, the CDR3 is TGTGCCAGCAGCTTAGCAGAGGAAGCTTTCTTT. Protein: CASSLAEEAFF.

The V gene is TRBV12-3 or TRBV12-4, the J gene TRBJ2-7; 10 bases are shared with TRBD2. The ends lost 2 bases at V and 5 bases at J; junction bases unmatched: 3. CDR3 length: 14 residues. The CDR3 DNA reads as TGTGCCAGCAGTTTATCTAGCGGGAGAAACGAGCAGTACTTC. Its protein is CASSLSSGRNEQYF.

The sample holds a few counts of this clonotype. The chain recombines TRBV19 with TRBJ1-5; weak D call: TRBD1 (5 bases). V was shortened by 7 bases and J by 0 bases, with 13 bases between the two germline ends. The germline gives CDR1 LNHDA, CDR2 SQIVND (reference sequence). The CDR3 has 15 amino acids. CDR3 nucleotide sequence: TGTGCCAGTACCATGGGACTGATTAGCAATCAGCCCCAGCATTTT. The encoded protein is CASTMGLISNQPQHF.